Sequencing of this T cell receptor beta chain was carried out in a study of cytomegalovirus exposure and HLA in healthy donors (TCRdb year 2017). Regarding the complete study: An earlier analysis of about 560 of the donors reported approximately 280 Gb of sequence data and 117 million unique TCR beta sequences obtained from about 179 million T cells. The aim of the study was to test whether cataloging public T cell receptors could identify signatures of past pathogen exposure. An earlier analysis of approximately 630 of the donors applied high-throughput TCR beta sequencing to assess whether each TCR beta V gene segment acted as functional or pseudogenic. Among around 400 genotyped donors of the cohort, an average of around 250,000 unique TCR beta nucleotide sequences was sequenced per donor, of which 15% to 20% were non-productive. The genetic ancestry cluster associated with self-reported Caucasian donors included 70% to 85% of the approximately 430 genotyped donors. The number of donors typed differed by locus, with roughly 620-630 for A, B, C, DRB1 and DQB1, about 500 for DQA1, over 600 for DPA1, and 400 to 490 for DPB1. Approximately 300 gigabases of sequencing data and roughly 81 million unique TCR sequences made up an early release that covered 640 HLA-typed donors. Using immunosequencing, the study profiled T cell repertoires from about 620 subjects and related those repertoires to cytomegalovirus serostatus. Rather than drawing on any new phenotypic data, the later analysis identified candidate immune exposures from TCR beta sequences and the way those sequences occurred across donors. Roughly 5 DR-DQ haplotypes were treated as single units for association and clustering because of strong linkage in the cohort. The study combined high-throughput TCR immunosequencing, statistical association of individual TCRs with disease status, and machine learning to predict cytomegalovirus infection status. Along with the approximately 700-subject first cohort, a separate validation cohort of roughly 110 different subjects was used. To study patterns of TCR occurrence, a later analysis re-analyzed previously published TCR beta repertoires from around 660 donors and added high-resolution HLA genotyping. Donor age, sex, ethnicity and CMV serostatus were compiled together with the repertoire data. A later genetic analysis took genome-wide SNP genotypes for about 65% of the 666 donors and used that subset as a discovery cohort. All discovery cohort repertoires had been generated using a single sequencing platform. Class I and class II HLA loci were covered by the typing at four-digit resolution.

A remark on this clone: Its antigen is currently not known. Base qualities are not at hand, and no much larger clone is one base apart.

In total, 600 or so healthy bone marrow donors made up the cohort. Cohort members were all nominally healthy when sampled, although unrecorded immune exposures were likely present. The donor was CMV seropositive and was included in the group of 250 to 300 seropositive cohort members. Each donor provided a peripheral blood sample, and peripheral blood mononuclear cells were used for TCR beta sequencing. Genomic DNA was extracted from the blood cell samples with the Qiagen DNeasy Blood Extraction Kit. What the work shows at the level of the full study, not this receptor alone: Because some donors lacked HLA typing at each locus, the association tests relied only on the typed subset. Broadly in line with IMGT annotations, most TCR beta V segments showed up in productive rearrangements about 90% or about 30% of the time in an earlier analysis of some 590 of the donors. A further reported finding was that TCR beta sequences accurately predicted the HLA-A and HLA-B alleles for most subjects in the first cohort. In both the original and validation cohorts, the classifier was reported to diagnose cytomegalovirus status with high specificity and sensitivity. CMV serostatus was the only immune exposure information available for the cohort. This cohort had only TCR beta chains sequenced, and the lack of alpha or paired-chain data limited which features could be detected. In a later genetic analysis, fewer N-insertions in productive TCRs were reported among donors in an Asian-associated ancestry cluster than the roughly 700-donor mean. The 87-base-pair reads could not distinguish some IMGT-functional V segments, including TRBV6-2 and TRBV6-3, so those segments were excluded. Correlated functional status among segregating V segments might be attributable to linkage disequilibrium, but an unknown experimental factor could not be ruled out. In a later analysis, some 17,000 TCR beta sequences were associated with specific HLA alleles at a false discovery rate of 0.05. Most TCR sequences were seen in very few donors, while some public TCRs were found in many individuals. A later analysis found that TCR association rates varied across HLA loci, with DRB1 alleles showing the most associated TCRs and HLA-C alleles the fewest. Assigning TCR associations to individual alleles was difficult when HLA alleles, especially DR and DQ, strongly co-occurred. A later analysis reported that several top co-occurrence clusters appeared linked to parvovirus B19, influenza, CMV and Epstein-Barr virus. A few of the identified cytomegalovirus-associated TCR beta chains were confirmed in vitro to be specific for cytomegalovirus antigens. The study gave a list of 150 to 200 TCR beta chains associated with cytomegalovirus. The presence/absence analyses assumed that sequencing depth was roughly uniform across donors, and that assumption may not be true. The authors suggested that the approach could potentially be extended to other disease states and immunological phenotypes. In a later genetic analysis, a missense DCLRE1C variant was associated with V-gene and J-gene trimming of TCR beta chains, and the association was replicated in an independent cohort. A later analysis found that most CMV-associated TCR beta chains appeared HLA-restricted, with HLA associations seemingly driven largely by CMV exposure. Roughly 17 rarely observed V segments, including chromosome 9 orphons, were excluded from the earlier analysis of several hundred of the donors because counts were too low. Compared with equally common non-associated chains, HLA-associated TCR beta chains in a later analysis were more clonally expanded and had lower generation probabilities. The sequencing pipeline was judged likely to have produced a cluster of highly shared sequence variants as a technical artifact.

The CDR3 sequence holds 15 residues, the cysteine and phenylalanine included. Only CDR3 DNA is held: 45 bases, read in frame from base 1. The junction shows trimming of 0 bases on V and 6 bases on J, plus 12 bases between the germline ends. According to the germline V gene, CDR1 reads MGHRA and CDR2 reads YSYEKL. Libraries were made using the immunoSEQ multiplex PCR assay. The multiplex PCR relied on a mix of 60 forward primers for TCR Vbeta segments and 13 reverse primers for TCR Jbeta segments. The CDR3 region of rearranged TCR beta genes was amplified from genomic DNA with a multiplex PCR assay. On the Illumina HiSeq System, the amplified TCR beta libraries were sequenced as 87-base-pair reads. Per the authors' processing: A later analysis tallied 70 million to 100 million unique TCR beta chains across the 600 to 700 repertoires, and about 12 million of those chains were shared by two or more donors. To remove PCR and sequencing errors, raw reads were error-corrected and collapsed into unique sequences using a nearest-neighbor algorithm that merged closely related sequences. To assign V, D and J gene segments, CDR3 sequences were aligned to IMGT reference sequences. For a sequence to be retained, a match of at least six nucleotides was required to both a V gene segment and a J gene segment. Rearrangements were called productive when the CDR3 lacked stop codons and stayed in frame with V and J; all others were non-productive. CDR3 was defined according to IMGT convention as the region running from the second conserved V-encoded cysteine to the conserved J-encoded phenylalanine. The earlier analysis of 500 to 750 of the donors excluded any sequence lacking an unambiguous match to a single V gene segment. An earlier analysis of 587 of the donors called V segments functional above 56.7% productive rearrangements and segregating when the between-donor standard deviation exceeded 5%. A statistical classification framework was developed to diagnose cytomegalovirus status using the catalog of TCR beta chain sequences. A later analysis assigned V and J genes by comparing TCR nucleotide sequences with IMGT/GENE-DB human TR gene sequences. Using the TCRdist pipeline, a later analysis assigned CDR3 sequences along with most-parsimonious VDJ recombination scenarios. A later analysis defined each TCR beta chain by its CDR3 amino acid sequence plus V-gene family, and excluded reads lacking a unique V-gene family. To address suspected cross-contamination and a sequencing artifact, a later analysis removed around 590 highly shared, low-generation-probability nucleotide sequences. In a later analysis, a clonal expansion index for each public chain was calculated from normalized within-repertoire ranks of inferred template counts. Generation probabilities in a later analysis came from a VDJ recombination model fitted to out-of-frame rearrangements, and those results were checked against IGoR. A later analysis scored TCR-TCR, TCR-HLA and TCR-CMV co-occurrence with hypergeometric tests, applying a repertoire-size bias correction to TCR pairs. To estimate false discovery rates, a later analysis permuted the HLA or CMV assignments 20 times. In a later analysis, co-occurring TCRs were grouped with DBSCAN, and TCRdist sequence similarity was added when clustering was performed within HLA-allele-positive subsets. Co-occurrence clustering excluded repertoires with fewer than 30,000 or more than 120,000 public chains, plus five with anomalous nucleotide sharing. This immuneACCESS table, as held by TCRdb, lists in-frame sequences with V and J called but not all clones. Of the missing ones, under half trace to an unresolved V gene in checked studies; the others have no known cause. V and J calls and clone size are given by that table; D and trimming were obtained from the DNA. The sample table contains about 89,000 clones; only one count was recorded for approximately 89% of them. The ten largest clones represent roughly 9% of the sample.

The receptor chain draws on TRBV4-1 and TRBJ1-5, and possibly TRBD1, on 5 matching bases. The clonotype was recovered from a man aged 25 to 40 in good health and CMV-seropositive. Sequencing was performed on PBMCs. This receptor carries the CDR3 CASSQDRSQGQPQHF. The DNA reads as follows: TGCGCCAGCAGCCAAGACAGGTCCCAGGGTCAGCCCCAGCATTTT.